The source of this TCR beta chain is a study of siplizumab effects on memory and regulatory T cells. Broader study findings: The average Treg-derived proportion among mappable alloreactive CD4+ clones was 68.8% with siplizumab versus 25% to 30% in controls.

The V gene's germline CDR1 is ENHRY and CDR2 SYGVKD. Deletions cut 3 bases from V and 4 bases from J, with 9 bases between. The CDR3 spans 13 residues. It was 95,000 to 100,000 TCR templates that were assayed per sample. Clones were sequenced by immunoSEQ multiplex PCR, and TCRdb holds only the in-frame ones, with some missing. Of 57,000 or so clones in the sample, over 85% are singletons; the top ten hold roughly two fifths. Of note for this clone: Its antigen is unknown.

This chain connects TRBV10-3 to TRBJ1-2; TRBD1 is a possible D gene (5 bases). The sequenced sample was CD8+ T cells sorted from blood. This TCR derives from a human donor in good health. CDR3 nucleotides: TGTGCCATCAGTGACAGGGAGAGCTATGGCTACACCTTC. Translation gives CAISDRESYGYTF.